The rows below give T cell receptor beta chains drawn from one sample of a study of OX40 agonist ivuxolimab in advanced cancers. Using immunoSEQ multiplex PCR, the repertoire was profiled, and TCRdb retains in-frame clones only, with some absent. The table lists about 130,000 clones, just over 90% of them singletons. The sample was CD4+ or CD8+ T cells sorted from blood, taken in a trial of the OX40 agonist ivuxolimab. These receptors all stem from an adult with an advanced solid tumor such as melanoma, head and neck, liver or kidney cancer. The CDR3 runs from the conserved cysteine through the conserved F or W. Fields, in order: CDR3 length, clone size, D gene, V gene, J gene, CDR3 DNA, CDR3 protein. The D gene is left open where the match is weak. Rows give clone size only sometimes, using once, few, many, or a class for an expanded clone.

len: 15
abundance: -
d_gene: -
v_gene: TRBV5-4
j_gene: TRBJ2-2
CDR3nt: TGTGCCAGCAGCGCAGGGAGTCCGAACACCGGGGAGCTGTTTTTT
CDR3aa: CASSAGSPNTGELFF

len: 12
abundance: once
d_gene: TRBD1
v_gene: TRBV27
j_gene: TRBJ2-7
CDR3nt: TGTGCCAGCAGTTCGAGGGGGCTCGAGCAGTACTTC
CDR3aa: CASSSRGLEQYF

len: 14
abundance: -
d_gene: TRBD1
v_gene: TRBV6-5
j_gene: TRBJ2-7
CDR3nt: TGTGCCAGCAGTGAGGGACAGGGAGGCTACGAGCAGTACTTC
CDR3aa: CASSEGQGGYEQYF

len: 12
abundance: -
d_gene: -
v_gene: TRBV5-1
j_gene: TRBJ2-7
CDR3nt: TGCGCCAGCAGGGACAGCTCCTACGAGCAGTACTTC
CDR3aa: CASRDSSYEQYF

len: 15
abundance: -
d_gene: -
v_gene: TRBV7-9
j_gene: TRBJ1-6
CDR3nt: TGTGCCAGCAGCTTAGTACAGGGAAAGATTTCACCCCTCCACTTT
CDR3aa: CASSLVQGKISPLHF

len: 11
abundance: -
d_gene: -
v_gene: TRBV7-9
j_gene: TRBJ1-1
CDR3nt: TGTGCCAGCAAGGAGAACACTGAAGCTTTCTTT
CDR3aa: CASKENTEAFF

len: 16
abundance: -
d_gene: -
v_gene: TRBV10-3
j_gene: TRBJ2-6
CDR3nt: TGTGCCATCAGCTCGGACTCGTTCTCTGGGGCCAACGTCCTGACTTTC
CDR3aa: CAISSDSFSGANVLTF

len: 12
abundance: -
d_gene: -
v_gene: TRBV7-9
j_gene: TRBJ2-1
CDR3nt: TGTGCCAGCAGCCTGAGCTACAATGAGCAGTTCTTC
CDR3aa: CASSLSYNEQFF

len: 13
abundance: -
d_gene: -
v_gene: TRBV7-3
j_gene: TRBJ1-2
CDR3nt: TGTGCCAGCAGCTTATCAGGGGACTATGGCTACACCTTC
CDR3aa: CASSLSGDYGYTF

len: 15
abundance: -
d_gene: TRBD2
v_gene: TRBV19
j_gene: TRBJ2-7
CDR3nt: TGTGCCAGTAGTCTCGGACTAGCGAGCTCCTACGAGCAGTACTTC
CDR3aa: CASSLGLASSYEQYF

len: 15
abundance: -
d_gene: -
v_gene: TRBV11-3
j_gene: TRBJ1-1
CDR3nt: TGTGCCAGCAGCCCCTTTGGGGGAGGGCGGACTGAAGCTTTCTTT
CDR3aa: CASSPFGGGRTEAFF

len: 13
abundance: once
d_gene: -
v_gene: TRBV2
j_gene: TRBJ2-5
CDR3nt: TGTGCCAGCAGCTACAGTGATCCAGTCGCCCAGTACTTC
CDR3aa: CASSYSDPVAQYF

len: 14
abundance: -
d_gene: -
v_gene: TRBV7-2
j_gene: TRBJ1-5
CDR3nt: TGTGCCAGCAGCTTAGCGCCAAGCAATCAGCCCCAGCATTTT
CDR3aa: CASSLAPSNQPQHF

len: 15
abundance: -
d_gene: -
v_gene: TRBV2
j_gene: TRBJ2-1
CDR3nt: TGTGCCAGCAGTGGGGGGTCCAGCTCCTACAATGAGCAGTTCTTC
CDR3aa: CASSGGSSSYNEQFF

len: 14
abundance: -
d_gene: -
v_gene: TRBV7-9
j_gene: TRBJ2-7
CDR3nt: TGTGCCAGCAGCTTAGGGAACAGGGCAGACGAGCAGTACTTC
CDR3aa: CASSLGNRADEQYF

len: 15
abundance: -
d_gene: -
v_gene: TRBV5-1
j_gene: TRBJ1-2
CDR3nt: TGCGCCAGCAGCTTGGCCGACAGAATTAACTATGGCTACACCTTC
CDR3aa: CASSLADRINYGYTF

len: 15
abundance: -
d_gene: TRBD2
v_gene: TRBV10-2
j_gene: TRBJ2-5
CDR3nt: TGCGCCAGCAGTCTCGGACTAGCGAACCAAGAGACCCAGTACTTC
CDR3aa: CASSLGLANQETQYF

len: 16
abundance: -
d_gene: TRBD1
v_gene: TRBV18
j_gene: TRBJ1-5
CDR3nt: TGTGCCAGCTCACTATCGACAGGGCAGTTGGATCAGCCCCAGCATTTT
CDR3aa: CASSLSTGQLDQPQHF

len: 16
abundance: -
d_gene: -
v_gene: TRBV18
j_gene: TRBJ1-1
CDR3nt: TGTGCCAGCTCACCCGGGACAACATTGTTGAACACTGAAGCTTTCTTT
CDR3aa: CASSPGTTLLNTEAFF

len: 14
abundance: few
d_gene: -
v_gene: TRBV7-3
j_gene: TRBJ2-2
CDR3nt: TGTGCCAGCAGCGGGTCAGTTGCCACCGGGGAGCTGTTTTTT
CDR3aa: CASSGSVATGELFF

len: 15
abundance: -
d_gene: -
v_gene: TRBV4-2
j_gene: TRBJ1-4
CDR3nt: TGTGCCAGCAGCCAAGATAACACTTCTAATGAAAAACTGTTTTTT
CDR3aa: CASSQDNTSNEKLFF

len: 14
abundance: -
d_gene: TRBD1
v_gene: TRBV10-3
j_gene: TRBJ2-1
CDR3nt: TGTGCCATCAGCGGACAGGGGGCTTACAATGAGCAGTTCTTC
CDR3aa: CAISGQGAYNEQFF

len: 17
abundance: -
d_gene: -
v_gene: TRBV9
j_gene: TRBJ2-6
CDR3nt: TGTGCCAGCAGCGTACTCGGCGGAGCCTCTGGGGCCAACGTCCTGACTTTC
CDR3aa: CASSVLGGASGANVLTF

len: 17
abundance: -
d_gene: -
v_gene: TRBV7-7
j_gene: TRBJ2-2
CDR3nt: TGTGCTAGCAGCTTAGCGCTTGAGCCCGCGTCGGCCGGGGAGCTGTTTTTT
CDR3aa: CASSLALEPASAGELFF

len: 19
abundance: few
d_gene: -
v_gene: TRBV21-1
j_gene: TRBJ1-4
CDR3nt: TGTGCCAGCAGCAAACTTTACCCCAGGGGGACTGGAACTAATGAAAAACTGTTTTTT
CDR3aa: CASSKLYPRGTGTNEKLFF

len: 14
abundance: once
d_gene: -
v_gene: TRBV6-6
j_gene: TRBJ1-1
CDR3nt: TGTGCCAGCCGGCGGGTGGACAGACCTCATGAAGCTTTCTTT
CDR3aa: CASRRVDRPHEAFF

len: 16
abundance: -
d_gene: -
v_gene: TRBV18
j_gene: TRBJ1-1
CDR3nt: TGTGCCAGCTCACCACCGAACGGAGGCCAGAACACTGAAGCTTTCTTT
CDR3aa: CASSPPNGGQNTEAFF

len: 15
abundance: once
d_gene: TRBD1
v_gene: TRBV7-9
j_gene: TRBJ2-5
CDR3nt: TGTGCCAGCAGCTTCGGGACAGGGGGGCTGGAGACCCAGTACTTC
CDR3aa: CASSFGTGGLETQYF

len: 15
abundance: -
d_gene: TRBD1
v_gene: TRBV10-3
j_gene: TRBJ1-5
CDR3nt: TGTGCCATCAGTGACACAGGGGGTAGCAATCAGCCCCAGCATTTT
CDR3aa: CAISDTGGSNQPQHF

len: 16
abundance: -
d_gene: TRBD1
v_gene: TRBV7-9
j_gene: TRBJ1-5
CDR3nt: TGTGCCAGCAGCCAGGGACAGCGGACCTCCAATCAGCCCCAGCATTTT
CDR3aa: CASSQGQRTSNQPQHF

len: 12
abundance: -
d_gene: -
v_gene: TRBV27
j_gene: TRBJ2-3
CDR3nt: TGTGCCAGCAGCTCGAACACAGATACGCAGTATTTT
CDR3aa: CASSSNTDTQYF

len: 13
abundance: -
d_gene: -
v_gene: TRBV28
j_gene: TRBJ2-7
CDR3nt: TGTGCCAGCAGTAATGGACAGTCCTACGAGCAGTACTTC
CDR3aa: CASSNGQSYEQYF